A single sample gave rise to the 27 T cell receptor beta chains below, sequenced in a study of blood T cell repertoires in COVID-19. Here immunoSEQ multiplex PCR was the method, and the copy in TCRdb shows in-frame clones only, minus some. Here the sample spans about 75,000 clones, around 74% being singletons. The source material was peripheral blood. Receptors were obtained from an elderly woman with active or convalescent COVID-19.

This clone was seen only once. This chain uses TRBV19 with TRBJ2-1; D may be TRBD1 (5 bases). V gave up 7 bases and J gave up 0 bases, with 16 bases separating them. The CDR3 runs to 16 residues. Germline lookup yields CDR1 LNHDA and CDR2 SQIVND (reference sequence). The CDR3 spells CASMIQGGRSYNEQFF. The CDR3 DNA is TGTGCCAGTATGATCCAGGGCGGTCGCTCCTACAATGAGCAGTTCTTC.

This chain uses TRBV19 with TRBJ1-5; D perhaps matches TRBD1 (5 bases). Germline V gene lookup returns CDR1 LNHDA and CDR2 SQIVND (reference sequence). V was pared by 9 bases and J by 3 bases, with 18 bases between. The CDR3 is 15 amino acids. The CDR3 reads CASNLGGEVNQPQHF. The CDR3 nucleotides read TGTGCCAGCAACCTCGGAGGGGAGGTCAATCAGCCCCAGCATTTT.

A single count supports this clone. The chain is built from TRBV4-1 and TRBJ2-1; the D gene is possibly TRBD1 (5 bases). Trimming cost V 3 bases and J 7 bases, with 16 bases left between them. The CDR3 sequence is 15 residues long. Germline V gives CDR1 MGHRA, CDR2 YSYEKL. The CDR3 bases are TGCGCCAGCAGCCAGCAGGGAATTGTCGGGAATGAGCAGTTCTTC. Its translation is CASSQQGIVGNEQFF.

The chain recombines TRBV5-6 with TRBJ2-1, with D tentatively TRBD2 (6 bases). This CDR3 contains 15 residues. Germline V gene data show CDR1 as SGHDT and CDR2 as YYEEEE. V was trimmed by 0 bases and J by 2 bases, leaving 9 bases between them. CDR3 in amino acids: CASSLGGVAYNEQFF. The CDR3 coding sequence is TGTGCCAGCAGCTTGGGCGGGGTTGCCTACAATGAGCAGTTCTTC. The complete variable domain, with remaining parts taken from reference TRBV5-6 and TRBJ2-1, reads DAGVTQSPTHLIKTRGQQVTLRCSPKSGHDTVSWYQQALGQGPQFIFQYYEEEERQRGNFPDRFSGHQFPNYSSELNVNALLLGDSALYLCASSLGGVAYNEQFFGPGTRLTVL.

The genes are TRBV27 and TRBJ1-3, with a weak D call TRBD1 (6 bases). CDR1 is MNHEY and CDR2 is SMNVEV in the germline V gene (reference sequence). CDR3 size: 19 residues. Trimming left V 5 bases short and J 0 bases short, with 23 bases between. CDR3: CASSKYTGTPRDSGNTIYF. The CDR3 DNA reads TGTGCCAGCAGTAAATACACCGGGACACCAAGGGACTCTGGAAACACCATATATTTT.

The chain is built from TRBV28 and TRBJ1-5; TRBD1 agrees at 12 bases. With V trimmed by 5 bases and J by 7 bases, 9 bases remained unmatched. The CDR3 has 16 residues. Germline values: CDR1 MDHEN, CDR2 SYDVKM. The CDR3 spells CASSPPGTGGGQPQHF. The CDR3 DNA sequence: TGTGCCAGCAGTCCTCCCGGGACAGGGGGCGGCCAGCCCCAGCATTTT.

This clone was seen more than once but under ten times. This rearrangement joins TRBV6-5 to TRBJ1-2; D possibly corresponds to TRBD1 (5 bases). This CDR3 is built from 14 residues. Per the germline V gene, CDR1 is MNHEY and CDR2 is SVGAGI. Trimming cost V 8 bases and J 9 bases, with 22 bases left between them. CDR3 loop: CASASNLGGESYTF. CDR3 DNA: TGTGCCAGCGCCTCGAATCTCGGGGGAGAGAGCTACACCTTC.

This clone was counted between two and nine times. The rearrangement joins TRBV28 to TRBJ1-3; D remains unclear. Trimming cost V 5 bases and J 2 bases, with 13 bases left between them. The CDR3 is 15 amino acids. CDR1 MDHEN and CDR2 SYDVKM come from the germline V gene. The CDR3: CASSLAMRAGNTIYF. CDR3 DNA: TGTGCCAGCAGTCTCGCGATGCGAGCTGGAAACACCATATATTTT.

V and J are TRBV5-4 and TRBJ2-5, with 9 bases that match TRBD2. The CDR3 spans 15 residues. Germline-derived CDR1 and CDR2 are SGHNT and YYREEE (reference sequence). V trimming: 4 bases; J trimming: 5 bases; junction bases outside the gene matches: 9. The CDR3 nucleotides are TGTGCCAGCAGCCCCCCGGGGGCGGGAGGGGAGACCCAGTACTTC. This codes for CASSPPGAGGETQYF.

This chain links TRBV13 with TRBJ2-7; 8 bases agree with TRBD2. With 5 bases clipped from V and 0 bases from J, the junction kept 12 bases outside the gene matches. There are 17 residues in the CDR3. Germline values: CDR1 PRHDT, CDR2 FYEKMQ (reference sequence). The CDR3 protein is CASSLQSGSWSSYEQYF. The CDR3, as DNA: TGTGCCAGCAGCCTTCAAAGCGGGAGCTGGAGCTCCTACGAGCAGTACTTC. Filled out from reference TRBV13 and TRBJ2-7, the complete variable domain reads AAGVIQSPRHLIKEKRETATLKCYPIPRHDTVYWYQQGPGQDPQFLISFYEKMQSDKGSIPDRFSAQQFSDYHSELNMSSLELGDSALYFCASSLQSGSWSSYEQYFGPGTRLTVT.

The chain is built from TRBV6-6 and TRBJ2-5; 9 positions match TRBD2. CDR1 is MNHNY and CDR2 is SVGAGI in the germline V gene (reference sequence). J was trimmed by 1 base and V by 6 bases; bases with no gene match: 24. CDR3 size: 21 residues. The CDR3 loop is CASSLLGGNLGLAGFQETQYF. As DNA, the CDR3 is TGTGCCAGCAGCCTTCTAGGAGGAAATTTGGGCCTAGCGGGATTCCAAGAGACCCAGTACTTC.

V usage is TRBV6-2 or TRBV6-3 and J usage is TRBJ2-7; D is possibly TRBD1 (5 bases). Trimming left V 5 bases short and J 2 bases short, with 10 bases between. This CDR3 region has 13 residues. The V gene's germline CDR1 is MNHEY and CDR2 SVGEGT. The CDR3 sequence: CASSGQNAYEQYF. The DNA of the CDR3 is TGTGCCAGCAGTGGACAAAACGCCTACGAGCAGTACTTC.

The V gene is TRBV7-9, the J gene TRBJ2-7, with TRBD1 matching 9 bases. The V gene end was trimmed by 5 bases and the J gene end by 0 bases; junction bases not matched to a gene: 5. CDR1 and CDR2 (germline): SEHNR, FQNEAQ (reference sequence). This CDR3 is 15 amino acids long. CDR3 sequence reads: CASSPGTGSSYEQYF. The CDR3 bases are TGTGCCAGCAGCCCAGGGACAGGGTCCTCCTACGAGCAGTACTTC.

J is TRBJ1-2 and V is TRBV9, with 9 bases matching TRBD1. The CDR3 runs 20 residues. Per germline, CDR1 SGDLS and CDR2 YYNGEE. Trimming removed 4 bases from V and 1 base from J; junction bases left unmatched: 20. The CDR3 DNA reads TGTGCCAGCAGCCTCTCCCCGAGGGACAGGGACCCGACTAGTAACTATGGCTACACCTTC. It is translated as CASSLSPRDRDPTSNYGYTF.

The gene calls are TRBV21-1 and TRBJ2-3; TRBD2 is taken as the D call from the table, unchecked against the DNA. TRBV21-1 is listed as a pseudogene. The CDR3 spans 17 residues. CDR3 amino acids: CASILLGGGAFTDTQYF. The CDR3 region has the DNA TGTGCCAGCATCCTCCTGGGCGGGGGGGCCTTCACAGATACGCAGTATTTT.

The genes are TRBV7-3 and TRBJ2-3; the D gene is possibly TRBD1 (5 bases). Germline lookup yields CDR1 SGHTA and CDR2 FQGTGA. V dropped 0 bases and J dropped 2 bases, with 9 bases sitting between them. The CDR3 spans 15 residues. CDR3 DNA: TGTGCCAGCAGCTTAACGGTGGACAACACAGATACGCAGTATTTT. Its translation is CASSLTVDNTDTQYF.

This chain links TRBV5-1 with TRBJ1-6; TRBD1 aligns across 10 bases. The ends lost 4 bases at V and 0 bases at J; junction bases unmatched: 10. Germline assignment: CDR1 SGHRS and CDR2 YFSETQ. This CDR3 contains 19 residues. The CDR3 DNA sequence: TGCGCCAGCAGCCATTATCCGGGACAGGGGATCTCCTATAATTCACCCCTCCACTTT. Residues: CASSHYPGQGISYNSPLHF.

The chain is built from TRBV29-1 and TRBJ2-5; tentatively, D is TRBD2 (5 bases). The length of the CDR3 is 14 residues. Germline V gene sequence: CDR1 SQVTM, CDR2 ANQGSEA. Trimming took off 4 bases at V and 5 bases at J, with 17 bases between the two ends. The CDR3 sequence is CSVGGRMGKETQYF. CDR3 nucleotides: TGCAGCGTTGGAGGGCGTATGGGTAAGGAGACCCAGTACTTC.

This sequence joins TRBV7-8 and TRBJ1-1; possible D gene TRBD1, 5 bases. The CDR3 has 13 amino acids. CDR1 and CDR2 (germline): SGHVS, FQNEAQ. Trimming took 5 bases from V and 1 from J, leaving 8 bases between them. CDR3 DNA: TGTGCCAGCAGCCTCAGGGAGAACACTGAAGCTTTCTTT. It translates to CASSLRENTEAFF.

J is TRBJ2-1 and V is TRBV3-1 (or the pseudogene TRBV3-2), with 11 positions matching TRBD2. With 4 bases clipped from V and 4 bases from J, the junction kept 6 bases outside the gene matches. Germline CDR1 reads LGHDT; CDR2 reads YNNKEL (reference sequence). CDR3 length: 16 residues. The CDR3 is CASSLTLAGVYNEQFF. As DNA, the CDR3 is TGTGCCAGCAGCCTAACACTAGCGGGGGTTTACAATGAGCAGTTCTTC.

The chain uses TRBV27 and TRBJ2-7, with TRBD1 matching over 7 bases. The CDR3 spans 15 residues. Trimming took 5 bases from V and 0 from J; bases not matched to a gene: 7. CDR1 is MNHEY, CDR2 SMNVEV, per germline (reference sequence). The CDR3 DNA is TGTGCCAGCAGTAACCCGGGACAGAGCTCCTACGAGCAGTACTTC. Its protein is CASSNPGQSSYEQYF.

The table lists this clone with a few counts. This chain uses TRBV11-2 with TRBJ2-7; D gene ambiguous. V shed 1 base and J shed 6 bases, with 7 bases lying between them. The CDR3 spans 12 residues. Germline-derived CDR1 and CDR2 are SGHAT and FQNNGV. The CDR3 DNA sequence: TGTGCCAGCAGCTTAGTCTTATCCGAGCAGTACTTC. This encodes CASSLVLSEQYF.

The rearrangement uses TRBV2 and TRBJ1-2, with a weak D call TRBD1 (5 bases). The CDR3 totals 13 residues. Per the germline V gene, CDR1 is SNHLY and CDR2 is FYNNEI. The V gene lost 7 bases and the J gene lost 3 bases, with 12 bases spanning the gap. CDR3 sequence (DNA): TGTGCCAGCATATTTCTACAGGACTATGGCTACACCTTC. Its protein is CASIFLQDYGYTF.

The genes are TRBV7-8 and TRBJ1-2, with D possibly being TRBD1 (5 bases). V was cut by 3 bases and J by 4 bases, with 9 bases left in between. Per germline, CDR1 SGHVS and CDR2 FQNEAQ. The CDR3 has 13 amino acids. CDR3 nucleotides: TGTGCCAGCAGCTTCCTGGGGCTCTATGGCTACACCTTC. Its protein is CASSFLGLYGYTF.

The chain links TRBV23-1 to TRBJ2-7, with TRBD2 identical over 14 bases. TRBV23-1 is an ORF, with its function uncertain. With V trimmed by 3 bases and J by 5 bases, 24 bases remained unmatched. The CDR3 contains 22 residues. CDR3: CASSHSNRGLAGDEKRHNEQYF. Written as DNA, the CDR3 is TGCGCCAGCAGTCATTCTAATCGGGGACTAGCGGGAGATGAAAAGAGACACAACGAGCAGTACTTC.

The rearrangement links TRBV28 to TRBJ2-5; 11 bases match TRBD1. The CDR3 length is 19 residues. CDR1 is MDHEN, CDR2 SYDVKM, per germline. Germline trimming cut 5 bases from V and 1 base from J; bases unmatched to any gene: 15. The CDR3 region is CASSVPRGWDRGVQETQYF. In DNA, the CDR3 is TGTGCCAGCAGTGTACCGCGCGGGTGGGACAGGGGGGTCCAAGAGACCCAGTACTTC. Supplemented by reference TRBV28 and TRBJ2-5, the full variable domain reads DVKVTQSSRYLVKRTGEKVFLECVQDMDHENMFWYRQDPGLGLRLIYFSYDVKMKEKGDIPEGYSVSREKKERFSLILESASTNQTSMYLCASSVPRGWDRGVQETQYFGPGTRLLVL.

This chain links TRBV18 with TRBJ1-1; 7 nucleotides line up with TRBD1. The trim removed 4 bases at V and 1 base at J, leaving 3 bases unmatched. This CDR3 is 14 amino acids long. Germline loops: CDR1 KGHSH, CDR2 LQKENI. CDR3 sequence: CASSRGQQNTEAFF. The CDR3 bases are TGTGCCAGCTCACGGGGACAGCAGAACACTGAAGCTTTCTTT. Full variable domain (rest looked up from reference TRBV18 and TRBJ1-1): NAGVMQNPRHLVRRRGQEARLRCSPMKGHSHVYWYRQLPEEGLKFMVYLQKENIIDESGMPKERFSAEFPKEGPSILRIQQVVRGDSAAYFCASSRGQQNTEAFFGQGTRLTVV.